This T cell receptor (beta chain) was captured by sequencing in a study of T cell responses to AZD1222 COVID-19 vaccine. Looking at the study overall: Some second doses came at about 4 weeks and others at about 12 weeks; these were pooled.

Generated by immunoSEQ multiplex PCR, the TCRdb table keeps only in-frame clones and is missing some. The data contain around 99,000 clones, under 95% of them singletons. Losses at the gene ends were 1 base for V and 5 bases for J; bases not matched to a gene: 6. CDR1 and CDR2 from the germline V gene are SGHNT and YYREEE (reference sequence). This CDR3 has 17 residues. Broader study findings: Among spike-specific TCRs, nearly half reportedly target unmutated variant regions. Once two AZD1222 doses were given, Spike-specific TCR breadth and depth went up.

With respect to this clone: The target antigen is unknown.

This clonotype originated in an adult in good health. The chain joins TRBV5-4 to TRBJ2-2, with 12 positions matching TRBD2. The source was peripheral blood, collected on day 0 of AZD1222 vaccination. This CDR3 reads CASSLWIGLAGTGELFF. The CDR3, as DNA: TGTGCCAGCAGCTTGTGGATAGGACTAGCGGGGACCGGGGAGCTGTTTTTT.